The present entry profiles one T cell receptor beta chain with its context. As yet, its antigen is unknown. TCRdb keeps only in-frame clones here, not all; method: immunoSEQ multiplex PCR. The sample consists of 200,000 to 250,000 clones, approximately 94% of them appearing once. This sample was included in a study of T cell responses to AZD1222 COVID-19 vaccine. Study outcomes and limitations: Of the AZD1222 recipients, only 5 or 6 were seropositive at baseline.

The V gene lost 3 bases and the J gene lost 4 bases, with 12 bases spanning the gap. This CDR3 comprises 15 residues. Germline assignment: CDR1 LNHDA and CDR2 SQIVND (reference sequence). The chain links TRBV19 to TRBJ1-4; D gene uncertain. The starting material was peripheral blood, obtained on day 0 of MenACWY control vaccination. The clonotype was recovered from an adult in good health. Here the CDR3 reads CASSITKRGNEKLFF. The CDR3 DNA is TGTGCCAGTAGTATCACCAAGCGGGGTAATGAAAAACTGTTTTTT.